This T cell receptor beta chain was captured in a study of cytomegalovirus exposure and HLA in healthy donors. The overall study: Early on, a data release was issued that held approximately 92 million unique TCRs from HLA-typed donors.

Use of 60 Vbeta and 13 Jbeta primers characterized the PCR. TCRdb's copy holds only in-frame clones and misses some; the assay was immunoSEQ multiplex PCR. In the table there are about 170,000 clones, roughly 85% of which are singletons. CDR1 and CDR2 from the germline V gene are SGHRS and YFSETQ. CDR3 length: 16 residues. Trimming took 0 bases from V and 6 from J; bases not matched to a gene: 8. V usage is TRBV5-1 and J usage is TRBJ2-2; TRBD2 matches at 7 bases. The sequencing sample was made of PBMCs. This TCR derives from a man under 40 in good health and CMV-seropositive. The chain's CDR3 is CASSLDPGGYAGELFF. The CDR3 coding sequence is TGCGCCAGCAGCTTGGATCCGGGGGGATACGCCGGGGAGCTGTTTTTT.